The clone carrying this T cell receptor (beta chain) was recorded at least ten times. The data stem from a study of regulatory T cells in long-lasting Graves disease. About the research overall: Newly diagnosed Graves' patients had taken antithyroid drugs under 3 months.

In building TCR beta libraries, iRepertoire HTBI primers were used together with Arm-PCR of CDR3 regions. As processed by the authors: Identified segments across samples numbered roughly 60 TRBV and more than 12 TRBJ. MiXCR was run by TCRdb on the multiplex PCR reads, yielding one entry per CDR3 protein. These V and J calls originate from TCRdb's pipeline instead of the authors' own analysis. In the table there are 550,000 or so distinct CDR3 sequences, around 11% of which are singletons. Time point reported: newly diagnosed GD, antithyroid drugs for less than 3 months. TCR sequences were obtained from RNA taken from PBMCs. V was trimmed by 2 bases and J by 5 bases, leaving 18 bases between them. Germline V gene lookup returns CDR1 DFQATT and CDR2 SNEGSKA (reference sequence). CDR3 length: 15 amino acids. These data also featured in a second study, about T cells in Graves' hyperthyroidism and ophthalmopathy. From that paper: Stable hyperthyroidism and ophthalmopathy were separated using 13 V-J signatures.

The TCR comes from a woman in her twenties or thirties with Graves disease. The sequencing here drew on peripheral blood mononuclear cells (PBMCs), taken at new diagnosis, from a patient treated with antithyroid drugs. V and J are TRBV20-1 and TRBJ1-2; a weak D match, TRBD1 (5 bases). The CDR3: CSARSAGGDFYGYTF. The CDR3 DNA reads TGCAGTGCTAGATCGGCGGGAGGGGACTTTTATGGCTACACCTTC.